There are many counts of the clone carrying this T cell receptor beta chain. The source of the sample is a study of neurological immune-mediated disorders. In TCRdb, the 5' RACE reads were re-called with MiXCR into one record per CDR3 protein. The sample holds some 79,000 distinct CDR3 sequences, around 14% seen once. V dropped 4 bases and J dropped 3 bases, with 13 bases sitting between them. Germline V lookup: CDR1 SNHLY, CDR2 FYNNEI. The CDR3 spans 14 residues. The J gene is TRBJ2-7, the V gene TRBV2; D might be TRBD2 (6 bases). This sequence originates from a woman in her fifties or sixties in good health. Input material: PBMCs. This chain's CDR3 is CASSGVGSFYEQYF. In DNA form, the CDR3 reads TGTGCCAGCAGTGGCGTCGGGAGTTTCTACGAGCAGTACTTC. The whole variable domain, remainder taken from reference TRBV2 and TRBJ2-7, is EPEVTQTPSHQVTQMGQEVILRCVPISNHLYFYWYRQILGQKVEFLVSFYNNEISEKSEIFDDQFSVERPDGSNFTLKIRSTKLEDSAMYFCASSGVGSFYEQYFGPGTRLTVT.